The clone carrying this TCR beta chain has a single count. The antigen is unknown. During the collection period, no donor immune events like infections were recorded. CDR1 and CDR2 (germline): SEHNR, FQNEAQ (reference sequence). V was shortened by 1 base and J by 4 bases, with 10 bases between the two germline ends. There are 14 residues in the CDR3. This sample was taken from a study of identifying expanded T cells in peripheral blood. Notes on the study in general: Over approximately two and four weeks, about 15 and 18 clones changed, versus around 1.3 between replicates. Clone count variance between roughly 2-week samples rose with total template count.

Some clones are missing from TCRdb's copy, which holds only in-frame ones; the method was immunoSEQ multiplex PCR. The sample gives tens of thousands of clones, roughly 88% of which show up once; approximately 5% is in the top ten. Sequencing was performed on blood. The sequence was obtained from a person between 18 and 75 years old in good health. The chain is built from TRBV7-9 and TRBJ1-1; D gene uncertain. The CDR3 reads CASSLGSPGTEAFF. Here the CDR3 DNA reads TGTGCCAGCAGCTTAGGTTCGCCGGGCACTGAAGCTTTCTTT.